These 19 T cell receptor beta chains share one sample of origin, sequenced in a study of cytomegalovirus exposure and HLA in healthy donors. Sequencing used immunoSEQ multiplex PCR; TCRdb keeps in-frame clones, though not all of them. Seen here are roughly 120,000 clones, roughly 86% observed once, and the top ten hold around 3.5%. The sample consisted of PBMCs. The receptors were sampled from a man in his thirties or forties in good health and CMV-seronegative.

CDR3 amino acids: CASSPGQGRTEAFF. In DNA form, the CDR3 reads TGTGCCAGCAGTCCGGGACAGGGTAGGACTGAAGCTTTCTTT. The chain links TRBV28 to TRBJ1-1; 9 bases fit TRBD1. Trimming took 5 bases from V and 5 from J; bases not matched to a gene: 6. The CDR3 has 14 residues. Germline V gene sequence: CDR1 MDHEN, CDR2 SYDVKM.

The chain is built from TRBV6-5 and TRBJ2-7; the D is unclear. The CDR3 sequence is 12 residues long. Germline V gene sequence: CDR1 MNHEY, CDR2 SVGAGI. V was clipped by 7 bases and J by 0 bases, with 7 bases between them. This chain's CDR3 is CASIRFSYEQYF. As DNA, the CDR3 is TGTGCCAGCATACGGTTCTCCTACGAGCAGTACTTC.

The V call is TRBV7-9, the J call TRBJ1-2; 8 bases match TRBD1. V shed 4 bases, J shed 4 bases, and the junction held 8 bases outside the gene matches. The CDR3 consists of 15 residues. The germline CDR1 and CDR2 sequences are SEHNR and FQNEAQ (reference sequence). The CDR3 loop reads CASSSLDRVGYGYTF. CDR3 nucleotides: TGTGCCAGCAGCTCCCTGGACAGGGTAGGCTATGGCTACACCTTC.

J is TRBJ1-1 and V is TRBV4-2; D is undetermined. V was clipped by 0 bases and J by 11 bases, with 13 bases between them. The CDR3 extends over 13 amino acids. CDR1 and CDR2 (germline): LGHNA, YNFKEQ. The CDR3 sequence: CASSQDLGGWAFF. The CDR3, as DNA: TGTGCCAGCAGCCAAGATCTCGGCGGCTGGGCTTTCTTT.

This chain joins TRBV5-1 and TRBJ2-1; D not certain. The CDR3 runs to 14 residues. Looked up from germline, CDR1 is SGHRS and CDR2 is YFSETQ. V was cut by 0 bases and J by 10 bases, with 14 bases left in between. This CDR3 reads CASSLDGSPTEQFF. DNA of the CDR3: TGCGCCAGCAGCTTGGATGGCTCTCCAACCGAGCAGTTCTTC. The complete variable domain, with remaining parts taken from reference TRBV5-1 and TRBJ2-1, reads KAGVTQTPRYLIKTRGQQVTLSCSPISGHRSVSWYQQTPGQGLQFLFEYFSETQRNKGNFPGRFSGRQFSNSRSEMNVSTLELGDSALYLCASSLDGSPTEQFFGPGTRLTVL.

The chain couples TRBV11-2 to TRBJ1-2; TRBD1 matches 7 bases. This CDR3 spans 13 amino acids. J lost 4 bases, V lost 3 bases, and 2 bases had no gene match. Germline CDR1 is SGHAT and CDR2 is FQNNGV. The CDR3 region has the DNA TGTGCCAGCAGCTTTGGGACAGTCTATGGCTACACCTTC. This gives the protein CASSFGTVYGYTF.

The count of this clone is one. This sequence joins TRBV7-2 and TRBJ2-6; D is uncertain. The V gene's germline CDR1 is SGHTA and CDR2 FQGNSA. Deletions cut 5 bases from V and 7 bases from J, with 15 bases between. This CDR3 contains 15 residues. In nucleotides, the CDR3 is TGTGCCAGCAGCGTTTCGAGAGGAACCGCCAACGTCCTGACTTTC. The encoded protein is CASSVSRGTANVLTF.

Remarks on this clone: Other DNA sequences of this sample code for an identical CDR3. The chain links TRBV27 to TRBJ1-5; TRBD1 matches at 12 bases. V trimming: 5 bases; J trimming: 7 bases; junction bases outside the gene matches: 6. This CDR3 comprises 15 residues. Germline V CDR1 and CDR2: MNHEY, SMNVEV (reference sequence). The CDR3 DNA reads TGTGCCAGCAGTCCCGGGACAGGGGGCAGCCAGCCCCAGCATTTT. Translated, it gives CASSPGTGGSQPQHF.

The CDR3 DNA reads as TGTGCCAGCAGCCCGTTTAGGGAGGGCACTGAAGCTTTCTTT. Its protein is CASSPFREGTEAFF. The J gene is TRBJ1-1, the V gene TRBV5-6; D is unclear. Per the germline V gene, CDR1 is SGHDT and CDR2 is YYEEEE. This CDR3 contains 14 residues. The ends were cut back, 4 bases at V and 4 bases at J, with 14 bases in the middle.

This chain uses TRBV2 with TRBJ1-3, with D uncertain. The germline V gene has CDR1 SNHLY and CDR2 FYNNEI. V gave up 9 bases and J gave up 0 bases, with 15 bases separating them. The CDR3 covers 15 residues. CDR3 coding DNA: TGTGCCAGTAAGGAGGGTCTAAGCTCTGGAAACACCATATATTTT. Translating gives CASKEGLSSGNTIYF.

The chain joins TRBV10-3 to TRBJ2-4; 9 bases fit TRBD1. V was pared by 4 bases and J by 5 bases, with 0 bases of the junction left unmatched. This CDR3 spans 13 amino acids. Germline V CDR1 and CDR2: ENHRY, SYGVKD. CDR3 loop: CAISGTGENIQYF. CDR3 nucleotide sequence: TGTGCCATCAGTGGGACAGGGGAAAACATTCAGTACTTC.

The chain uses TRBV28 and TRBJ2-1, with 9 bases that match TRBD2. CDR3 length: 15 residues. The V gene's germline CDR1 is MDHEN and CDR2 SYDVKM. The CDR3 DNA follows: TGTGCAGCCAAGGGTGGCGGGGGGGACTACAATGAGCAGTTCTTC. Amino acid sequence: CAAKGGGGDYNEQFF.

The V and J genes are TRBV11-2 and TRBJ1-4, with a weak D call TRBD1 (5 bases). Germline CDR1 and CDR2: SGHAT and FQNNGV. This CDR3 has 16 amino acids. The V end lost 5 bases, the J end lost 2 bases, and 15 bases lay between the germline ends. The CDR3, as DNA: TGTGCCAGCAGCCGGCGGGGGGGAAGGACTAATGAAAAACTGTTTTTT. The encoded protein is CASSRRGGRTNEKLFF.

The V gene is TRBV13, the J gene TRBJ1-2; D uncertain. CDR1 and CDR2 from the germline V gene are PRHDT and FYEKMQ (reference sequence). Trimming shortened V by 5 bases and J by 4 bases, and 11 bases separated the two germline ends. The CDR3 covers 13 residues. The CDR3 DNA reads TGTGCCAGCAGCCCGGCGGGCTCCTATGGCTACACCTTC. It codes for CASSPAGSYGYTF.

This clone was counted between two and nine times. This chain links TRBV9 with TRBJ1-2; D remains ambiguous. Germline V CDR1 and CDR2: SGDLS, YYNGEE. The CDR3 is 14 residues long. Trimming removed 5 bases from V and 1 base from J, with 12 bases in between. CDR3 DNA: TGTGCCAGCAGTCATATCGGGATTAACTATGGCTACACCTTC. Encoded protein: CASSHIGINYGYTF. Full variable domain (outside the CDR3, taken from reference TRBV9 and TRBJ1-2): DSGVTQTPKHLITATGQRVTLRCSPRSGDLSVYWYQQSLDQGLQFLIQYYNGEERAKGNILERFSAQQFPDLHSELNLSSLELGDSALYFCASSHIGINYGYTFGSGTRLTVV.

The genes are TRBV19 and TRBJ2-7; 7 positions match TRBD1. The germline V gene has CDR1 LNHDA and CDR2 SQIVND (reference sequence). The J segment lost 1 base and the V segment lost 5 bases, leaving 8 bases of the junction unmatched. The CDR3 sequence is 15 residues long. This CDR3 is CASSSPGQSSYEQYF. The DNA for the CDR3 is TGTGCCAGTAGTTCACCGGGACAGAGTTCCTACGAGCAGTACTTC.

This clone was seen only once. This rearrangement joins TRBV18 to TRBJ2-7, with 7 bases lining up with TRBD1. The CDR3 covers 14 residues. V trimming: 8 bases; J trimming: 0 bases; junction bases outside the gene matches: 7. Germline V gene lookup returns CDR1 KGHSH and CDR2 LQKENI. As DNA, the CDR3 is TGTGCCAGCCGTACAGGGGCCAGCTCCTACGAGCAGTACTTC. Amino acid sequence: CASRTGASSYEQYF.

The chain links TRBV5-6 to TRBJ2-5; the match to TRBD1 covers 7 bases. This CDR3 has 13 amino acids. With V trimmed by 2 bases and J by 5 bases, 3 bases remained unmatched. In germline, CDR1 is SGHDT, CDR2 YYEEEE. The CDR3 DNA reads as TGTGCCAGCAGCTTTGACAGGGTGGAGACCCAGTACTTC. Its protein product is CASSFDRVETQYF. The full variable domain, in which reference TRBV5-6 and TRBJ2-5 provide the parts outside the CDR3, is DAGVTQSPTHLIKTRGQQVTLRCSPKSGHDTVSWYQQALGQGPQFIFQYYEEEERQRGNFPDRFSGHQFPNYSSELNVNALLLGDSALYLCASSFDRVETQYFGPGTRLLVL.

The V gene is TRBV21-1, the J gene TRBJ2-7; the table names TRBD1, a call not compared with the DNA. TRBV21-1 corresponds to a pseudogene. CDR3 length: 15 residues. The CDR3 coding sequence is TGTGCCAGCAGCAAGAGGGGGATACAACGCTACGAGCAGTACTTC. Amino acid sequence: CASSKRGIQRYEQYF.